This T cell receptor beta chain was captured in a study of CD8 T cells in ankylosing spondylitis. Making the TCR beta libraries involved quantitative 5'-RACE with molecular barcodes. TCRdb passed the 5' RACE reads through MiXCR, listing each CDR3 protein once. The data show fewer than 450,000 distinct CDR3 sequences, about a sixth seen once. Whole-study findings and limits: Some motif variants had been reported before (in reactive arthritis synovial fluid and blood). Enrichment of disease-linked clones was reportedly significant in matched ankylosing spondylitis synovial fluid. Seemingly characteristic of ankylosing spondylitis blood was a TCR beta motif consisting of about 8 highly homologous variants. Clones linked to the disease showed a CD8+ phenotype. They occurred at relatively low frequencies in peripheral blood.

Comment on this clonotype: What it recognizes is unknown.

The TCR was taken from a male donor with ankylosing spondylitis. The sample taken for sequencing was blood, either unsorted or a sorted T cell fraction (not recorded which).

CDR3 nucleotides: TGTGCCAGCAGCTCGTCCACTAGTGTGCTTAACAATGAGCAGTTCTTC. Translation gives CASSSSTSVLNNEQFF. The V and J genes are TRBV7-3 and TRBJ2-1, with D possibly matching TRBD2 (5 bases). The CDR3 length is 16 residues. Germline V gene data show CDR1 as SGHTA and CDR2 as FQGTGA. Trimming removed 4 bases from V and 5 bases from J, with 18 bases in between. Drawing the rest from reference TRBV7-3 and TRBJ2-1, the complete variable domain is GAGVSQTPSNKVTEKGKYVELRCDPISGHTALYWYRQSLGQGPEFLIYFQGTGAADDSGLPNDRFFAVRPEGSVSTLKIQRTERGDSAVYLCASSSSTSVLNNEQFFGPGTRLTVL.